This TCR beta chain was sequenced for a study of T cell responses to AZD1222 COVID-19 vaccine. Produced via immunoSEQ multiplex PCR; TCRdb's table is partial and in-frame only. The sample holds 95,000 to 130,000 clones, roughly nine tenths seen once. This clone was seen just once. V was shortened by 4 bases and J by 9 bases, with 22 bases between the two germline ends. The CDR3 spans 16 residues. Germline V gene lookup returns CDR1 MNHEY and CDR2 SVGAGI. The source is an adult who received the AZD1222 COVID-19 vaccine. The J gene is TRBJ1-5, the V gene TRBV6-5; D is possibly TRBD1 (5 bases). The specimen comprised peripheral blood, sampled 28 days after the second AZD1222 dose. The CDR3 DNA sequence: TGTGCCAGCAGTTCACTAAAGACCGGGACTCTGGGGCCCCAGCATTTT. Amino acids: CASSSLKTGTLGPQHF.